Included here is one T cell receptor (beta chain) sequence, with context. As yet, its antigen is unknown. The source of the sample is a study of T-cell memory formation after mild COVID-19. Study in general: TCR clusters showed largely donor specificity. Study-level findings and limits: CD4+ bias marked clones expanding day 15 to 37, unlike balanced contracting clones. The appearance of some responding clones in pre-infection memory suggested that cross-reactive memory joined. SARS-CoV-2 specificity was not confirmed for second-wave clones peaking on day 37.

V lost 0 bases, J lost 8 bases, and 15 bases lay in between. There are 15 residues in the CDR3. Per the germline V gene, CDR1 is SGHRS and CDR2 is YFSETQ. TCRdb re-called the 5' RACE reads with MiXCR, one entry per CDR3 protein. Of 100,000 to 150,000 distinct CDR3 sequences listed, approximately 5.9% are singletons. V and J are TRBV5-1 and TRBJ1-5; D may be TRBD1 (6 bases). Sequenced input: PBMCs or a T cell subset sorted from them (not recorded which). This clonotype was obtained from an adult woman who had mild COVID-19 (a few samples of this study predate the infection). Cell type and time point are not known. The CDR3 spells CASSLGPGGREPQHF. Written as DNA, the CDR3 is TGCGCCAGCAGCTTGGGTCCGGGGGGCCGGGAGCCCCAGCATTTT.